Listed here is a single T cell receptor beta chain. The antigen remains undetermined. The germline CDR1 and CDR2 sequences are SGHTA and FQGNSA. Trimming shortened V by 8 bases and J by 4 bases, and 18 bases separated the two germline ends. CDR3 size: 15 residues. The sample comes from a study of graft-versus-host responses after intestinal transplantation. TCRdb's copy holds only in-frame clones and misses some; the assay was immunoSEQ multiplex PCR. The sample consists of approximately 80,000 clones, roughly nine tenths of them appearing once. The input for sequencing was unstimulated CD4+ T cells sorted from spleen or lymph node cells, taken before intestinal transplant. This receptor was taken from a human donor who received an intestinal transplant. The genes are TRBV7-2 and TRBJ1-5; a possible D gene is TRBD1 (5 bases). CDR3 bases: TGTGCCAGCGCCAGGGAAGGCGGAAGGAATCAGCCCCAGCATTTT. Residues: CASAREGGRNQPQHF.